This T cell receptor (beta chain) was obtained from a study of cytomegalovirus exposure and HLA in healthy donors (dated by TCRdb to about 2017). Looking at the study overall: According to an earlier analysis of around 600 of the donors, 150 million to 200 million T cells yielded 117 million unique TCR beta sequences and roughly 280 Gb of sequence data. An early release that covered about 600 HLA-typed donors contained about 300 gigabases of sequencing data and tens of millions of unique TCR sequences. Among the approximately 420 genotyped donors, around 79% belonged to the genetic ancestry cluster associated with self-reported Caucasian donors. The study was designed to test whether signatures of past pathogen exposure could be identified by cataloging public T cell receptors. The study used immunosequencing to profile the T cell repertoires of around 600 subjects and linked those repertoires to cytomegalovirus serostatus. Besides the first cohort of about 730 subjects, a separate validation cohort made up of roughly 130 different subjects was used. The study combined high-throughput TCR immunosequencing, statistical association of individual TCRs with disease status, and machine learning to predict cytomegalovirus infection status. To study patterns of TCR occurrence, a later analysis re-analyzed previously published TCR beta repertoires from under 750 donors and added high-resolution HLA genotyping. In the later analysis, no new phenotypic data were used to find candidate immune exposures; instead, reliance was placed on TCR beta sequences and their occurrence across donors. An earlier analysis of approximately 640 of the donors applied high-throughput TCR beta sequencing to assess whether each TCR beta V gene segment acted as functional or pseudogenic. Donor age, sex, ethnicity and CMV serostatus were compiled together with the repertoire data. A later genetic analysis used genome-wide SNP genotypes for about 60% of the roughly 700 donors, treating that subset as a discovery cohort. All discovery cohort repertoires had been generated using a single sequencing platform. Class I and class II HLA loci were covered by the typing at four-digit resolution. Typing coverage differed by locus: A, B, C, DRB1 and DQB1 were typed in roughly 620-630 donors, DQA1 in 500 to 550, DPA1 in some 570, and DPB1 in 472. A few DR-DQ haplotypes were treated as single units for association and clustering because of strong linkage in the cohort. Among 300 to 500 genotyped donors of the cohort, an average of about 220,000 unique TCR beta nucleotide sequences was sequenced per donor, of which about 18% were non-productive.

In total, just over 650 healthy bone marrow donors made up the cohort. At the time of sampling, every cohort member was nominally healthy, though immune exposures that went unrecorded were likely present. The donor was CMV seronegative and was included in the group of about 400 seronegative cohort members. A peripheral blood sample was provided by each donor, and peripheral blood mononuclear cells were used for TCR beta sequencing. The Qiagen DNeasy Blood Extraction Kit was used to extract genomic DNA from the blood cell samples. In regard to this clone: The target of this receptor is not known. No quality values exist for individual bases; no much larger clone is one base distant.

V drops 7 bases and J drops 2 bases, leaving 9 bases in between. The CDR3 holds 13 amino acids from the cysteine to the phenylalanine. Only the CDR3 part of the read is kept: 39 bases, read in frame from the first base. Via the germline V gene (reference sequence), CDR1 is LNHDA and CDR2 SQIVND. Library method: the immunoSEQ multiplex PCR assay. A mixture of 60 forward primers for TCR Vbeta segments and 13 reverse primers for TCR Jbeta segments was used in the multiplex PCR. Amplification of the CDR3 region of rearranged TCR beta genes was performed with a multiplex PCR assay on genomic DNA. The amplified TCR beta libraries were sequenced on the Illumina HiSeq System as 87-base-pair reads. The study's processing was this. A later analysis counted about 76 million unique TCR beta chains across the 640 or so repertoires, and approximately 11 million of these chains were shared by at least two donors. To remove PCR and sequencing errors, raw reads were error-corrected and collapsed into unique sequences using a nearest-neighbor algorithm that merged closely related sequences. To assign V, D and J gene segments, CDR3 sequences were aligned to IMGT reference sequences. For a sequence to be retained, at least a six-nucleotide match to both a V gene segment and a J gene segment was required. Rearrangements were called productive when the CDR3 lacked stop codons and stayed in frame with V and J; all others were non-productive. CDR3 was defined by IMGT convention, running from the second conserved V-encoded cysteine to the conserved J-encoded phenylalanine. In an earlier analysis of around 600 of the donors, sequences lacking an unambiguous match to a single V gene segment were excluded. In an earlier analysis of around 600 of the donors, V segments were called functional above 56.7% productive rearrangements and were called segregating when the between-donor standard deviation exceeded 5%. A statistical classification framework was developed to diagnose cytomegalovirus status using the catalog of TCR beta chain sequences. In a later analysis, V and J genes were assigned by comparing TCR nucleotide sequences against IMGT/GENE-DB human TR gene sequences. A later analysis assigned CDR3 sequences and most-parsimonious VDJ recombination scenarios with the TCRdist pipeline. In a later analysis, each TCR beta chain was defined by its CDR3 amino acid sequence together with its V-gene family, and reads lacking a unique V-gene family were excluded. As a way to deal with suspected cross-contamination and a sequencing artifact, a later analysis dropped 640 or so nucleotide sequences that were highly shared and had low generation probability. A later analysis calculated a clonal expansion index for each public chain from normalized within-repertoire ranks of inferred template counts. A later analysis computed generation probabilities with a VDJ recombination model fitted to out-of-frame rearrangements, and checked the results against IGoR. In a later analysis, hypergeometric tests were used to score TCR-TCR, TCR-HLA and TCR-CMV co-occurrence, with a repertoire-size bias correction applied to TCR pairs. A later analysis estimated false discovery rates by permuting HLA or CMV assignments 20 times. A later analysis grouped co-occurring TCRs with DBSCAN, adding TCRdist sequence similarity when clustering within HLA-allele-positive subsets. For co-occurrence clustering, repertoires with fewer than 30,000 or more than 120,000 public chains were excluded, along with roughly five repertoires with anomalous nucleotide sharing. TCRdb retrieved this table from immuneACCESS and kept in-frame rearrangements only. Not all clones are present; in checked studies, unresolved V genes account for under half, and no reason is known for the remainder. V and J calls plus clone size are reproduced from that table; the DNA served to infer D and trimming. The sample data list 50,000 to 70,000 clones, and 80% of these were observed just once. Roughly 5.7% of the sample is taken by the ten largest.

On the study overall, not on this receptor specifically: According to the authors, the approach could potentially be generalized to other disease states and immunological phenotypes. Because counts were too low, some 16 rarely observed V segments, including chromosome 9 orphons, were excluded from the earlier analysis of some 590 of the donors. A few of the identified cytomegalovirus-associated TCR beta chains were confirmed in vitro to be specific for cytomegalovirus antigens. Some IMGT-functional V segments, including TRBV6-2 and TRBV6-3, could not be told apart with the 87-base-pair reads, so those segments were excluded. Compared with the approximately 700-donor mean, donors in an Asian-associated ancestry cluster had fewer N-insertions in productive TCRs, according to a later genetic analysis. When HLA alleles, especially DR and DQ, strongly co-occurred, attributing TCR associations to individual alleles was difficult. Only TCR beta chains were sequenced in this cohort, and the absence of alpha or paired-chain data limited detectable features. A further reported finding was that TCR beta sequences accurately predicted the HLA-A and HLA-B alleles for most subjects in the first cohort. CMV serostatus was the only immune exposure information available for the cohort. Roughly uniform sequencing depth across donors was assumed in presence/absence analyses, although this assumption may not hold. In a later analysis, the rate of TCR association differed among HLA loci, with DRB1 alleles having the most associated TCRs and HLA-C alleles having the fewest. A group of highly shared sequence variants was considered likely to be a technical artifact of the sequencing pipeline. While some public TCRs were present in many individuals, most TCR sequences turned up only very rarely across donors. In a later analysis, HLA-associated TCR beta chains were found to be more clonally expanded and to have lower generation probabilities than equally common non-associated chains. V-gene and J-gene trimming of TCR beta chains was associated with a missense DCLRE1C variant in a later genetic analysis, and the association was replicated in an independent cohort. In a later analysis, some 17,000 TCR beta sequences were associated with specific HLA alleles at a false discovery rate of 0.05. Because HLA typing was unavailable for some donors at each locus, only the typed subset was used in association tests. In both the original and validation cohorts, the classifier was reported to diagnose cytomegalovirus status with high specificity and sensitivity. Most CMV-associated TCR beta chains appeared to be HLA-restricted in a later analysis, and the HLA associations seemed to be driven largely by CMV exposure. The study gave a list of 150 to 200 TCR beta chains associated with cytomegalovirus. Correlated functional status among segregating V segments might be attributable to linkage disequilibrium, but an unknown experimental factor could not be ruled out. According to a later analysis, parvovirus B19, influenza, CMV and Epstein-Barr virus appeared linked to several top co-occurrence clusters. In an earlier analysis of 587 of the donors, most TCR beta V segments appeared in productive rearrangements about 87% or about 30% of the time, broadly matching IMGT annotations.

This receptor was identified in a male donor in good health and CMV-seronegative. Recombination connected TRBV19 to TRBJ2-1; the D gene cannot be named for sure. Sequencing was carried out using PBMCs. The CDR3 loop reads CASTGPAYNEQFF. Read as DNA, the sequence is TGTGCCAGTACCGGTCCCGCCTACAATGAGCAGTTCTTC.